The 17 T cell receptor beta chains given below trace back to one sample, sequenced in a study of T cell clusters in autoimmune cytopenias. Multiplex touch-down PCR amplified TRB using TRB-A and TRB-B pools in one tube. From the multiplex PCR reads, TCRdb lists one entry per CDR3 protein and no DNA. This sample carries roughly 15,000 distinct CDR3 sequences, with about 3.8% going to the ten biggest clones. TRB amplification used around 270 ng of peripheral blood genomic DNA. These data also formed part of another study, on T cell repertoires in aging, cancer and after chemotherapy.

The sequencing input was peripheral blood. The receptors derive from a human donor in good health.

The gene calls are TRBV6-1 and TRBJ2-2. This CDR3 region has 14 residues. Germline loops: CDR1 MNHNS, CDR2 SASEGT. This CDR3 reads CASNYSPNTGELFF.

CDR3 residues: CASSPSEGVAKNIQYF. The V gene is TRBV18, the J gene TRBJ2-4. The germline gives CDR1 KGHSH, CDR2 LQKENI. CDR3 length: 16 residues.

The chain recombines TRBV27 with TRBJ2-1. The CDR3 contains 13 residues. Germline CDR1 reads MNHEY; CDR2 reads SMNVEV (reference sequence). The CDR3 loop reads CASSLLWFHEQFF.

The rearrangement links TRBV13 to TRBJ2-5; TCRdb's assignment of TRBD2 cannot be checked, as there is no DNA. CDR1 and CDR2 (germline): PRHDT, FYEKMQ (reference sequence). The CDR3 spans 17 residues. CDR3 protein: CASSFSSGGIYGETQYF.

The V call is TRBV11-2, the J call TRBJ2-7; TCRdb designates TRBD2, a call that cannot be tested without DNA. Looked up from germline, CDR1 is SGHAT and CDR2 is FQNNGV. The CDR3 is made up of 12 amino acids. The CDR3 sequence: CASASGRSEQYF.

The chain joins TRBV19 to TRBJ1-5; TCRdb indicates TRBD1, and absent DNA this call remains unverified. This CDR3 contains 17 residues. Germline CDR1 and CDR2: LNHDA and SQIVND (reference sequence). CDR3 loop: CASSIDDSFYSNQPQHF.

The chain has TRBV11-1 and TRBJ2-7; without DNA, the TCRdb call of TRBD1 cannot be checked. Germline lookup yields CDR1 SGHAT and CDR2 FQDESV (reference sequence). The CDR3 runs to 12 residues. Here the CDR3 reads CASSPGRGEQYF.

The chain links TRBV19 to TRBJ2-7; no DNA is available, so the TRBD2 call from TCRdb remains unchecked. The CDR3 length is 14 residues. CDR1 is LNHDA and CDR2 is SQIVND in the germline V gene (reference sequence). The CDR3 reads CASSLPGGSYEQYF.

The CDR3 loop is CASSAGPQGFPYEQYF. V is TRBV19 and J is TRBJ2-7; TCRdb names TRBD2, which stays unverified in the absence of DNA. This CDR3 is built from 16 residues. Germline V gene data show CDR1 as LNHDA and CDR2 as SQIVND (reference sequence).

The rearrangement uses TRBV11-3 and TRBJ2-1; no DNA is available, so the TRBD1 call from TCRdb remains unchecked. CDR1 and CDR2 from the germline V gene are SGHNT and YENEEA. This CDR3 contains 12 residues. CDR3 sequence: CASRMGAREQFF.

The chain joins TRBV30 to TRBJ1-2. Germline V gene sequence: CDR1 GTSNPN, CDR2 SVGIG (reference sequence). The CDR3 covers 13 residues. CDR3 in amino acids: CAWSGQLTYGYTF.

The gene calls are TRBV5-6 and TRBJ2-7. The germline gives CDR1 SGHDT, CDR2 YYEEEE. This CDR3 region has 13 residues. The CDR3 reads CASSRMASYEQYF.

Considering frequency, this clonotype is medium-sized. CDR3 sequence reads: CSVAGLTYEQYF. The rearrangement links TRBV29-1 to TRBJ2-7; TCRdb picks TRBD2, but there is no DNA to check that call. This CDR3 is 12 amino acids long. CDR1 is SQVTM and CDR2 is ANQGSEA in the germline V gene.

The V call is TRBV5-4, the J call TRBJ2-2; TCRdb's D call, TRBD2, is unchecked because there is no DNA. In germline, CDR1 is SGHNT, CDR2 YYREEE (reference sequence). This CDR3 spans 16 amino acids. CDR3 in amino acids: CASSLKRESHTGELFF.

V usage is TRBV13 and J usage is TRBJ2-1; the D call from TCRdb, TRBD2, cannot be confirmed without DNA. The CDR3 contains 16 residues. Per germline, CDR1 PRHDT and CDR2 FYEKMQ (reference sequence). Here the CDR3 reads CATRRGLAGVGNEQFF.

The gene calls are TRBV11-2 and TRBJ1-4; TCRdb returns TRBD1, unconfirmable since there is no DNA. This CDR3 has 12 residues. The germline CDR1 and CDR2 sequences are SGHAT and FQNNGV. CDR3 residues: CASSQWGEKLFF.

V is TRBV6-1 and J is TRBJ2-7; TCRdb gives TRBD2 as the D gene, but with no DNA this cannot be confirmed. The CDR3 runs to 14 residues. The germline gives CDR1 MNHNS, CDR2 SASEGT. CDR3 region: CASSSSGRDREQYF.